This T cell receptor (beta chain) emerged from a study of T-cell memory formation after mild COVID-19. The table lists this clonotype with a few counts. The antigen is not known. Using its own MiXCR run on the 5' RACE reads, TCRdb lists one record per CDR3 protein. The repertoire includes approximately 180,000 distinct CDR3 sequences, 16% of them detected once, and just over 2% sits in the top ten. Overall study findings and caveats: Balance between CD4 and CD8 was seen in clones contracting day 15 to 85, and a CD4+ lean was seen in later expanders.

The length of the CDR3 is 15 residues. Germline V gives CDR1 LGHDT, CDR2 YNNKEL (reference sequence). V gave up 6 bases and J gave up 0 bases, with 14 bases separating them. The chain couples TRBV3-1 to TRBJ1-2; tentatively, D is TRBD1 (6 bases). The specimen sequenced was PBMCs or a T cell subset sorted from them (not recorded which). This clonotype was sampled from an adult woman who had mild COVID-19 (a few samples of this study predate the infection). Cell type and time point are not known. The CDR3: CASSLGGSSNYGYTF. The CDR3, as DNA: TGTGCCAGCAGTCTAGGGGGTTCTTCTAACTATGGCTACACCTTC.